The present T cell receptor (beta chain) was sequenced within a study of metastatic and nonmetastatic thyroid tumors. Study at large: The comparison covered peripheral blood and tumor or nodule tissue in malignant and benign thyroid patients.

This clone is medium-sized within its sample. The antigen is not known. Trimming removed 2 bases at V and 3 bases at J, with 14 bases between. The germline gives CDR1 KGHSH, CDR2 LQKENI. The CDR3 has 16 residues. Thyroid surgery was performed in patients who had received no treatment beforehand. General study points: When malignant thyroid tumors were compared with benign nodules, TCR beta diversity was reportedly significantly higher in the malignant tumors. This held in both blood and tumor samples.

Under the authors' procedure: What underpinned the distant-metastasis classifier for papillary thyroid cancer was the set of CDR3 differences across clinicopathological groups. TCRdb re-called the PCR reads with MiXCR. The V and J calls shown here were made by TCRdb, not taken from the authors' results. This sample carries approximately 41,000 clones, less than 35% of them seen once, and the ten largest clones take 9.9%. This clonotype was sampled from a male donor with papillary thyroid cancer or a benign thyroid nodule (not recorded which). Some clones in this sample may be carry-over from other donors' samples. Material: blood. This chain joins TRBV18 and TRBJ1-3; the D gene is possibly TRBD1 (6 bases). CDR3 nucleotides: TGTGCCAGCTCACCAGACGGGGGGCATATTGGAAACACCATATATTTT. It is translated as CASSPDGGHIGNTIYF.